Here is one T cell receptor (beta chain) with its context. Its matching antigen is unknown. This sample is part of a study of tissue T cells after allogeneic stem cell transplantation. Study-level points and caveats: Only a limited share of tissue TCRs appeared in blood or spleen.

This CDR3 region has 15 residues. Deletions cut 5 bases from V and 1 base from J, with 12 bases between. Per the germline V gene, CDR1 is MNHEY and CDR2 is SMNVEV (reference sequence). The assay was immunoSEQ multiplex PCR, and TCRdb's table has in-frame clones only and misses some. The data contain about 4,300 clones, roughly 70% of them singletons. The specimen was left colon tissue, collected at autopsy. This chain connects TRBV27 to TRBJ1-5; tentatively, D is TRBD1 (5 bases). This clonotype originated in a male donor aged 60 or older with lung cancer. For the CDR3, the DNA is TGTGCCAGCAGTAAAAACAGGAGGAGCAATCAGCCCCAGCATTTT. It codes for CASSKNRRSNQPQHF.